This T cell receptor (beta chain) was recovered during a study of cytomegalovirus exposure and HLA in healthy donors. While the first cohort had 600 to 750 subjects, the donors belonged to the separate validation cohort of over a hundred subjects. This table comes from immunoSEQ multiplex PCR, and its TCRdb copy is limited to in-frame clones, with some not included. The sample has 130,000 to 150,000 clones, just under 85% seen once. V trimming: 5 bases; J trimming: 5 bases; junction bases outside the gene matches: 24. This CDR3 spans 20 amino acids. Germline loops: CDR1 SGHNT, CDR2 YYREEE (reference sequence). Findings and limits, study-wide: Among the CMV-associated chains, three were confirmed in vitro as specific for CMV antigens. Reports described diagnosis of cytomegalovirus status by the classifier as highly specific and sensitive.

On this clone itself: Its specificity is not known.

This receptor was identified in a woman in her thirties in good health and CMV-seronegative. The gene calls are TRBV5-4 and TRBJ2-3; the match to TRBD2 covers 9 bases. Sequencing input: PBMCs. DNA of the CDR3: TGTGCCAGCAGGGGGCTTAAAGGGACTAGCAAGTCTTCGCTGGAAGATACGCAGTATTTT. It encodes CASRGLKGTSKSSLEDTQYF.